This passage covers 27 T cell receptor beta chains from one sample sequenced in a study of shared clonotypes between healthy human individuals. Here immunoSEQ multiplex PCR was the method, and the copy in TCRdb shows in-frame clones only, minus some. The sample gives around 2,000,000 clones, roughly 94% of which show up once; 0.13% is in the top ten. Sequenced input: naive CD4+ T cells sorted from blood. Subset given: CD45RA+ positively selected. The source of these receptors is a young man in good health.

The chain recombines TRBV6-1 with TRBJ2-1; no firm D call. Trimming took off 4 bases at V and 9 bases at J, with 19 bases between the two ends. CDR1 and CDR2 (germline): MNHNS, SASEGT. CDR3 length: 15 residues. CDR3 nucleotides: TGTGCCAGCAGTGGCCTGGGATCCGGAATTGGTGAGCAGTTCTTC. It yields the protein CASSGLGSGIGEQFF.

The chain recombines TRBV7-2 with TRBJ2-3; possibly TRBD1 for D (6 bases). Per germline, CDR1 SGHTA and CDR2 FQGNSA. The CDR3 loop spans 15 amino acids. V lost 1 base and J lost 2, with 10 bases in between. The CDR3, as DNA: TGTGCCAGCAGCTTAGATGGACAGAACACAGATACGCAGTATTTT. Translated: CASSLDGQNTDTQYF.

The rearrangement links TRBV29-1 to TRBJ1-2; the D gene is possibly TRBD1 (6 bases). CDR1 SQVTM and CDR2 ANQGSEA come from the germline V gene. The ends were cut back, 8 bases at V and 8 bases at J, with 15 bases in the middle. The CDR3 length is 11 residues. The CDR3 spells CSFLKGGGYTF. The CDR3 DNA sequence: TGCAGCTTCTTGAAAGGGGGAGGCTACACCTTC.

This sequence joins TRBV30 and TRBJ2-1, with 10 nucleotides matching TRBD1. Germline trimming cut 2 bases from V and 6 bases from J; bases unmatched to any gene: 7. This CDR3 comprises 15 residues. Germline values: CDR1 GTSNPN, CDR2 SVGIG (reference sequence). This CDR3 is CAWSLMDRGSNEQFF. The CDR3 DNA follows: TGTGCCTGGAGTCTGATGGACAGGGGGTCCAATGAGCAGTTCTTC.

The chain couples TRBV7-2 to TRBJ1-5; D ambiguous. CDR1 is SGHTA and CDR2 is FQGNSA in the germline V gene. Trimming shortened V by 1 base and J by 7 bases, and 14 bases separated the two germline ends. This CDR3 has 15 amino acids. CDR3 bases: TGTGCCAGCAGCTTAGTAGCGGGCGTAGACCAGCCCCAGCATTTT. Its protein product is CASSLVAGVDQPQHF.

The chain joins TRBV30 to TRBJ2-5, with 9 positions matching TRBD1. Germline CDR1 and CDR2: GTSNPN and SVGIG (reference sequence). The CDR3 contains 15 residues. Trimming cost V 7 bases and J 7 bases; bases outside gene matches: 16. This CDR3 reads CALADLGTGRGTQYF. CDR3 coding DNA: TGTGCCTTGGCGGATTTGGGGACAGGGAGAGGGACCCAGTACTTC. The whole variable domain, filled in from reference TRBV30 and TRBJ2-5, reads SQTIHQWPATLVQPVGSPLSLECTVEGTSNPNLYWYRQAAGRGLQLLFYSVGIGQISSEVPQNLSASRPQDRQFILSSKKLLLSDSGFYLCALADLGTGRGTQYFGPGTRLLVL.

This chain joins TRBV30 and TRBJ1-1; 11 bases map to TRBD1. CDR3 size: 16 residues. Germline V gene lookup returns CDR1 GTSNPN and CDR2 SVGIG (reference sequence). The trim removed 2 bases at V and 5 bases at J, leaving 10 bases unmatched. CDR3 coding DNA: TGTGCCTGGAGTTTCTACATGGGGACAGGGGGGACTGAAGCTTTCTTT. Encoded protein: CAWSFYMGTGGTEAFF. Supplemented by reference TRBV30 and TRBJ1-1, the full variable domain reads SQTIHQWPATLVQPVGSPLSLECTVEGTSNPNLYWYRQAAGRGLQLLFYSVGIGQISSEVPQNLSASRPQDRQFILSSKKLLLSDSGFYLCAWSFYMGTGGTEAFFGQGTRLTVV.

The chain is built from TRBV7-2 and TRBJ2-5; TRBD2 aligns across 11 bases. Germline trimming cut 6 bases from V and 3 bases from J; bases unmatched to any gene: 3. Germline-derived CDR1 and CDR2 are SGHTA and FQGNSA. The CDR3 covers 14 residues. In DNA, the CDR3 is TGTGCCAGCAGAATGGGACTAGCGGAAGAGACCCAGTACTTC. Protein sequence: CASRMGLAEETQYF.

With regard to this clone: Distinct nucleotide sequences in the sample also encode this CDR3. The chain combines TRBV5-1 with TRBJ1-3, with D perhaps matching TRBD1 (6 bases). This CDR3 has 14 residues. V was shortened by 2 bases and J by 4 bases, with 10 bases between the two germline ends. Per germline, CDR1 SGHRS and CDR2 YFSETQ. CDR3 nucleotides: TGCGCCAGCAGCTTAGAAGGGGGAGGAAACACCATATATTTT. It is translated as CASSLEGGGNTIYF. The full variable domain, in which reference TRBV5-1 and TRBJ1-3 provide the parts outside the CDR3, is KAGVTQTPRYLIKTRGQQVTLSCSPISGHRSVSWYQQTPGQGLQFLFEYFSETQRNKGNFPGRFSGRQFSNSRSEMNVSTLELGDSALYLCASSLEGGGNTIYFGEGSWLTVV.

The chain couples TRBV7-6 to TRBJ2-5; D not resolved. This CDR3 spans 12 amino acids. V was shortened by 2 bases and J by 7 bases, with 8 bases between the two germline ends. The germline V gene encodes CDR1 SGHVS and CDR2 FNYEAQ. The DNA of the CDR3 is TGTGCCAGCAGCTTAAATCAGCTGACCCAGTACTTC. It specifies CASSLNQLTQYF. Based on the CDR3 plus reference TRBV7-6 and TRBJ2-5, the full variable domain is GAGVSQSPRYKVTKRGQDVALRCDPISGHVSLYWYRQALGQGPEFLTYFNYEAQQDKSGLPNDRFSAERPEGSISTLTIQRTEQRDSAMYRCASSLNQLTQYFGPGTRLLVL.

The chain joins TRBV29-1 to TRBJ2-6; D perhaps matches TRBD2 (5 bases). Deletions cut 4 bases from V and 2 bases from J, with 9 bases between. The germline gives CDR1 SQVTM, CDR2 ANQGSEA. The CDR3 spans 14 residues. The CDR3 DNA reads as TGCAGCGTTGTCTCCGGGACTGGGGCCAACGTCCTGACTTTC. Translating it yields CSVVSGTGANVLTF. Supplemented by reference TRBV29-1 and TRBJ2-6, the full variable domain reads SAVISQKPSRDICQRGTSLTIQCQVDSQVTMMFWYRQQPGQSLTLIATANQGSEATYESGFVIDKFPISRPNLTFSTLTVSNMSPEDSSIYLCSVVSGTGANVLTFGAGSRLTVL.

CDR3 nucleotides: TGTGCCAGCAGTGGGTACCCTAGCACAGATACGCAGTATTTT. As protein: CASSGYPSTDTQYF. V and J are TRBV2 and TRBJ2-3; D gene unclear. The CDR3 contains 14 residues. Looked up from germline, CDR1 is SNHLY and CDR2 is FYNNEI. Trimming took 4 bases from V and 0 from J, leaving 8 bases between them. Complete variable domain (other parts from reference TRBV2 and TRBJ2-3): EPEVTQTPSHQVTQMGQEVILRCVPISNHLYFYWYRQILGQKVEFLVSFYNNEISEKSEIFDDQFSVERPDGSNFTLKIRSTKLEDSAMYFCASSGYPSTDTQYFGPGTRLTVL.

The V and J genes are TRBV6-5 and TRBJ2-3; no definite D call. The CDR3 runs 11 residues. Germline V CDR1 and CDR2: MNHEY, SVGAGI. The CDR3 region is CVASGTDTQYF. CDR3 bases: TGTGTGGCAAGCGGCACAGATACGCAGTATTTT.

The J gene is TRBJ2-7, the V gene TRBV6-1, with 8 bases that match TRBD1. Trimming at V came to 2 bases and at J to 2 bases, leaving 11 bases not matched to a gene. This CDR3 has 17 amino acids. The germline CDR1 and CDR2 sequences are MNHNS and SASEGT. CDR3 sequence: CASSELFGGQGTYEQYF. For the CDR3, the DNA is TGTGCCAGCAGTGAATTATTCGGAGGACAGGGTACCTACGAGCAGTACTTC.

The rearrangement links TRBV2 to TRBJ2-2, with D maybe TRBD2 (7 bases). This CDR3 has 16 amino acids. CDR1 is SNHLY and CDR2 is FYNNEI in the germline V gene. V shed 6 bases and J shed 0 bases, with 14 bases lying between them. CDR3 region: CASSKGGEPNTGELFF. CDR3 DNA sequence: TGTGCCAGCAGCAAAGGGGGGGAACCGAACACCGGGGAGCTGTTTTTT.

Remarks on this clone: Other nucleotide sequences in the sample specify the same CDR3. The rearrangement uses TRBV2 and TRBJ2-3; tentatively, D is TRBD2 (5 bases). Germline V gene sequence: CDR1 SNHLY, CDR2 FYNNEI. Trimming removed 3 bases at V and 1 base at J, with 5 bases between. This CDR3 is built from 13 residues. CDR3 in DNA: TGTGCCAGCAGTGAGCGGGGCACAGATACGCAGTATTTT. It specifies CASSERGTDTQYF.

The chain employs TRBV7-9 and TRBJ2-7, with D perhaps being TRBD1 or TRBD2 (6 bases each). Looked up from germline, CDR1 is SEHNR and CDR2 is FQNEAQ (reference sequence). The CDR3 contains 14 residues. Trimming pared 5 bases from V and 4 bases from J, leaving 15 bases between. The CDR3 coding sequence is TGTGCCAGCAGCCCAACGACAGGAGGGTACGAGCAGTACTTC. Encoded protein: CASSPTTGGYEQYF.

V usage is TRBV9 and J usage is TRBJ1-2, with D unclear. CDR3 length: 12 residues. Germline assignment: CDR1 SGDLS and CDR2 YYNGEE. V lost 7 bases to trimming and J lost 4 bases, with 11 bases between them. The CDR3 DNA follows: TGTGCCAGCTTGAGTAGTGTCTATGGCTACACCTTC. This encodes CASLSSVYGYTF.

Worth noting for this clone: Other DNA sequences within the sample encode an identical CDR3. The chain's CDR3 is CASSLDGGSGNTIYF. CDR3 coding DNA: TGTGCCAGCAGCTTAGATGGCGGATCTGGAAACACCATATATTTT. The chain recombines TRBV11-2 with TRBJ1-3; D call uncertain. The CDR3 contains 15 residues. Germline values: CDR1 SGHAT, CDR2 FQNNGV. V was pared by 0 bases and J by 1 base, with 7 bases between.

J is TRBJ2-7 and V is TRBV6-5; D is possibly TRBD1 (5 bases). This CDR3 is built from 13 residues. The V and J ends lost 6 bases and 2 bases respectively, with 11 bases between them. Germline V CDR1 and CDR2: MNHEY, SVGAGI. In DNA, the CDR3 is TGTGCCAGCAGCCGACAGTTTACCTACGAGCAGTACTTC. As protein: CASSRQFTYEQYF.

The DNA of the CDR3 is TGTGCCAGCAGCTTGGGGGACAATGAGCAGTTCTTC. Its translation: CASSLGDNEQFF. This chain uses TRBV9 with TRBJ2-1; perhaps D is TRBD1 or TRBD2 (5 bases each). Per germline, CDR1 SGDLS and CDR2 YYNGEE. CDR3 length: 12 amino acids. V gave up 4 bases and J gave up 5 bases, with 7 bases separating them.

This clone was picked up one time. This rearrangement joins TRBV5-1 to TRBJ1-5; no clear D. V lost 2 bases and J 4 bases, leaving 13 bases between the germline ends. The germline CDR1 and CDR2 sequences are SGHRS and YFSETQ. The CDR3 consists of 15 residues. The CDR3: CASSLGDTGNQPQHF. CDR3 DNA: TGCGCCAGCAGCTTAGGAGACACGGGGAATCAGCCCCAGCATTTT.

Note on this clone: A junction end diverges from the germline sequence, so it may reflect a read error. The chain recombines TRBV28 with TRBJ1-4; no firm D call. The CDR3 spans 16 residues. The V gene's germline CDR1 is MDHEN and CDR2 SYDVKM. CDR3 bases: TGTGCCAGCAGCTTATTCTTCGGGTCTCATAATGAAAAACTGTTTTTT. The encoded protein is CASSLFFGSHNEKLFF.

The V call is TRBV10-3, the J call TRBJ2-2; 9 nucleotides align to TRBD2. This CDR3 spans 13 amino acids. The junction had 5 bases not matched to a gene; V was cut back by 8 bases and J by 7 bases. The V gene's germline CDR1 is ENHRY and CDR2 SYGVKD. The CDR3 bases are TGTGCCATCCAAGGCGGGAGGGTCGGGGAGCTGTTTTTT. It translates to CAIQGGRVGELFF.

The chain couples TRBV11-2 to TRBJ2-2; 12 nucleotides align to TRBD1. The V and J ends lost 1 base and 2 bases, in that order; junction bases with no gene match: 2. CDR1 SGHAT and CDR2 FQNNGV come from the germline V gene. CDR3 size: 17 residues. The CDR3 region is CASSLAGQGANTGELFF. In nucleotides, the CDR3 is TGTGCCAGCAGCTTAGCGGGACAGGGGGCTAACACCGGGGAGCTGTTTTTT.

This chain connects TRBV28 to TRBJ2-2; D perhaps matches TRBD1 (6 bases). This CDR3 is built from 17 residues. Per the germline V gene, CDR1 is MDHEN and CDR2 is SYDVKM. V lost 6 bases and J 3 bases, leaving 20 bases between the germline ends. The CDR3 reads CASSLGLRTEYTGELFF. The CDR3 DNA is TGTGCCAGCAGCCTGGGTCTCCGGACAGAGTACACCGGGGAGCTGTTTTTT.

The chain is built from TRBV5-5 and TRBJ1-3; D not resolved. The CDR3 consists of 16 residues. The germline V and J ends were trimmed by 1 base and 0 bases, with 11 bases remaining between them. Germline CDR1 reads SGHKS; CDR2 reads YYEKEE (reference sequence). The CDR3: CASSLWTASSGNTIYF. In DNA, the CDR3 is TGTGCCAGCAGCTTGTGGACGGCGAGCTCTGGAAACACCATATATTTT. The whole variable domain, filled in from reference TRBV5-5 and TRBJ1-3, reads DAGVTQSPTHLIKTRGQQVTLRCSPISGHKSVSWYQQVLGQGPQFIFQYYEKEERGRGNFPDRFSARQFPNYSSELNVNALLLGDSALYLCASSLWTASSGNTIYFGEGSWLTVV.